A selection of T cell receptor beta chains follows, all from one sample in a study of T-cell reconstitution after alpha-beta-depleted transplantation in children. A single record per CDR3 protein comes from TCRdb applying MiXCR to the PCR reads. This sample has hundreds of thousands of distinct CDR3 sequences, with over 7% found just once. This specimen consisted of peripheral blood, obtained 360 days after TCRalphabeta/CD19-depleted stem cell transplant. All receptors come from a female patient between 2 and 15 years old who had a stem cell transplant for Fanconi anemia, so the T cells may come from the graft donor. CDR3s include the opening cysteine and the closing phenylalanine or tryptophan. D genes are given only for firm matches. Rows give clone size only sometimes, using once, few, many, or a class for an expanded clone.

clone_size | d_call | j_call | v_call | cdr3_nt | cdr3_aa
- | TRBD1 | TRBJ2-6 | TRBV28 | TGTGCCAGCACCTCCGCTTACAGGGGGATATCTGGGGCCAACGTCCTGACTTTC | CASTSAYRGISGANVLTF
- | - | TRBJ2-3 | TRBV6-1 | TGTGCCAGCAGTGGCCCCTCCGGGGCAGATACGCAGTATTTT | CASSGPSGADTQYF
few | TRBD1 | TRBJ1-6 | TRBV12-3/TRBV12-4 | TGTGCCAGCACCCTCAGACAGGGGTATAATTCACCCCTCCACTTT | CASTLRQGYNSPLHF
many | TRBD1 | TRBJ1-1 | TRBV5-1 | TGCGCCAGCAGCTGGACAGGAGGGGACGGCACTGAAGCTTTCTTT | CASSWTGGDGTEAFF
many | TRBD2 | TRBJ2-1 | TRBV20-1 | TGCAGTGCTGGGCGCGGGGGGTCCTACAATGAGCAGTTCTTC | CSAGRGGSYNEQFF
few | - | TRBJ1-5 | TRBV15 | TGTGCCACCAGCAGAGACAGGGGTAGCAATCAGCCCCAGCATTTT | CATSRDRGSNQPQHF
many | - | TRBJ1-2 | TRBV20-1 | TGCAGTGCTAGTATGGGGAATGATGGCTACACCTTC | CSASMGNDGYTF
few | TRBD1 | TRBJ1-1 | TRBV5-1 | TGCGCCAGCAGCTTGAGGGGACAGGGGGCGAACACTGAAGCTTTCTTT | CASSLRGQGANTEAFF
many | TRBD2 | TRBJ2-3 | TRBV29-1 | TGCAGCGTTGAAGGAGCGGGGGCCCGAGATACGCAGTATTTT | CSVEGAGARDTQYF
- | TRBD1 | TRBJ1-4 | TRBV11-2 | TGTGCCAGCAGCGCGAATGACAGGGGCGTTCCGCTTTATCTTAATGAAAAACTGTTTTTT | CASSANDRGVPLYLNEKLFF
many | - | TRBJ1-1 | TRBV6-1 | TGTGCCAGCAGTGAAGAGCTGGGCACTGAAGCTTTCTTT | CASSEELGTEAFF
few | TRBD1 | TRBJ2-7 | TRBV28 | TGTGCCAGCAGCGTGGGGACAGGGAATTCCTACGAGCAGTACTTC | CASSVGTGNSYEQYF
many | - | TRBJ2-7 | TRBV28 | TGTGCCAGCAGACGTCCGGGGGCCTACGAGCAGTACTTC | CASRRPGAYEQYF
many | - | TRBJ2-7 | TRBV29-1 | TGCAGCGTTGGGCAGGGGTGGCACGAGCAGTACTTC | CSVGQGWHEQYF
many | - | TRBJ2-7 | TRBV5-1 | TGCGCCAGCAGTTTGCGTAGTAAGCAGTACTTC | CASSLRSKQYF
many | TRBD2 | TRBJ2-3 | TRBV7-9 | TGTGCCAGCAGCGACGGATTTGCCGGGACTAGCCTCACAGATACGCAGTATTTT | CASSDGFAGTSLTDTQYF
many | TRBD2 | TRBJ2-1 | TRBV5-1 | TGCGCCAGCAGCTTGGTGCCTACTCCTAGCGGGAGTTCCTACAATGAGCAGTTCTTC | CASSLVPTPSGSSYNEQFF
few | - | TRBJ1-3 | TRBV3-1 | TGTGCCAGCCGGGCAAACACCATATATTTT | CASRANTIYF
few | - | TRBJ2-5 | TRBV20-1 | TGCAGTGCTAGAGATCACGTACGGGGCGAGACCCAGTACTTC | CSARDHVRGETQYF
many | - | TRBJ1-6 | TRBV6-5 | TGTGCCAGCAGTTACTCGACAGTAGCACCCCTCCACTTT | CASSYSTVAPLHF
many | - | TRBJ2-1 | TRBV6-5 | TGTGCCAGCAGTTACTCCCTCGTTAAAGCTGAGCAGTTCTTC | CASSYSLVKAEQFF
many | - | TRBJ2-7 | TRBV5-6 | TGTGCCAGCAGCTTGGGGTGGACACGGACCTACGAGCAGTACTTC | CASSLGWTRTYEQYF
few | - | TRBJ1-2 | TRBV9 | TGTGCCAGCAGCGGAGAAAGACAAACAAGGAACTATGGCTACACCTTC | CASSGERQTRNYGYTF
few | - | TRBJ1-1 | TRBV5-1 | TGCGCCAGCAGCTTGGGTTGGTCGGCTTTCTTT | CASSLGWSAFF
- | - | TRBJ1-2 | TRBV5-6 | TGTGCCAGCAGCTTCCAGGACGCTCTAAACTATGGCTACACCTTC | CASSFQDALNYGYTF
few | TRBD2 | TRBJ2-1 | TRBV3-1 | TGTGCCAGCAGCCATAACAGGGGACTAGCGGGATTCAATGAGCAGTTCTTC | CASSHNRGLAGFNEQFF
- | - | TRBJ1-4 | TRBV10-3 | TGTGCCATCAGCCCTGGCCGGCACTGTGGTAATGAAAAACTGTTTTTT | CAISPGRHCGNEKLFF
few | TRBD2 | TRBJ2-4 | TRBV20-1 | TGCAGTGCTAGAATGGCGGGAGGGCCGTTCGTGACCAAAAACATTCAGTACTTC | CSARMAGGPFVTKNIQYF